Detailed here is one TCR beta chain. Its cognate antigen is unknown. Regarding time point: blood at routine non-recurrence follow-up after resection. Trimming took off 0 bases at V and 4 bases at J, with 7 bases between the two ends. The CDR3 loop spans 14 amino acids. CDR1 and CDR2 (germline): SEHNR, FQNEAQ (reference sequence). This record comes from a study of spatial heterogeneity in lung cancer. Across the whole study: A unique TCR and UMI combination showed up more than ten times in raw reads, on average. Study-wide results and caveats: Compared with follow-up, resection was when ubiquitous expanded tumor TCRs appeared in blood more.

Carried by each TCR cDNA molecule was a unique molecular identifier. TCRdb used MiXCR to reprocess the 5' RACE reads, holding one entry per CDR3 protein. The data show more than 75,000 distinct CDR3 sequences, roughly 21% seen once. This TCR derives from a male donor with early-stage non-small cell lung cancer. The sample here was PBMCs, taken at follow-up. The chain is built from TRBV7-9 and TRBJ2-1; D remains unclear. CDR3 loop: CASSLAIVYNEQFF. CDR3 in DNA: TGTGCCAGCAGCTTAGCAATAGTTTACAATGAGCAGTTCTTC.